This T cell receptor beta chain came from a study of fetal regulatory T cell absence and autoimmunity. Study details: The IPEX patients lacked clinical diabetes but had exocrine pancreas autoimmunity. Overall study results and limits: TRB gene family usage was broadly similar in cord blood and pancreas. Pancreas TCRs were oligoclonally enriched versus cord blood, some clones over 85-fold.

The assay was run at survey level. Produced via immunoSEQ multiplex PCR; TCRdb's table is partial and in-frame only. The sample consists of about 46,000 clones, around 85% of them appearing once. The junction had 9 bases not matched to a gene; V was cut back by 1 base and J by 5 bases. CDR1 and CDR2 (germline): SGDLS, YYNGEE. The CDR3 sequence is 16 residues long. About this clone itself: The antigen is not known.

The sequence was obtained from a newborn boy with IPEX syndrome. J is TRBJ2-3 and V is TRBV9, with 8 bases that match TRBD2. Sequencing input: cord blood. CDR3 loop: CASSVPPGGLGDTQYF. The CDR3 DNA follows: TGTGCCAGCAGCGTACCTCCGGGGGGGCTGGGAGATACGCAGTATTTT. Full variable domain (missing parts from reference TRBV9 and TRBJ2-3): DSGVTQTPKHLITATGQRVTLRCSPRSGDLSVYWYQQSLDQGLQFLIQYYNGEERAKGNILERFSAQQFPDLHSELNLSSLELGDSALYFCASSVPPGGLGDTQYFGPGTRLTVL.